This T cell receptor beta chain was profiled in a study of T cell changes during pregnancy in multiple sclerosis. Germline V CDR1 and CDR2: MNHNS, SASEGT. The junction had 3 bases not matched to a gene; V was cut back by 6 bases and J by 2 bases. This CDR3 contains 13 residues. Data came from immunoSEQ multiplex PCR; TCRdb stores just in-frame clones and leaves some out. Of about 130,000 clones listed, around 97% are singletons. V usage is TRBV6-1 and J usage is TRBJ1-1, with 7 nucleotides matching TRBD1. This specimen consisted of peripheral blood, obtained after pregnancy. The receptor was derived from a female donor with multiple sclerosis, enrolled in a pregnancy study. CDR3 in DNA: TGTGCCAGCAGCGGGACAGTCAACACTGAAGCTTTCTTT. The encoded protein is CASSGTVNTEAFF.